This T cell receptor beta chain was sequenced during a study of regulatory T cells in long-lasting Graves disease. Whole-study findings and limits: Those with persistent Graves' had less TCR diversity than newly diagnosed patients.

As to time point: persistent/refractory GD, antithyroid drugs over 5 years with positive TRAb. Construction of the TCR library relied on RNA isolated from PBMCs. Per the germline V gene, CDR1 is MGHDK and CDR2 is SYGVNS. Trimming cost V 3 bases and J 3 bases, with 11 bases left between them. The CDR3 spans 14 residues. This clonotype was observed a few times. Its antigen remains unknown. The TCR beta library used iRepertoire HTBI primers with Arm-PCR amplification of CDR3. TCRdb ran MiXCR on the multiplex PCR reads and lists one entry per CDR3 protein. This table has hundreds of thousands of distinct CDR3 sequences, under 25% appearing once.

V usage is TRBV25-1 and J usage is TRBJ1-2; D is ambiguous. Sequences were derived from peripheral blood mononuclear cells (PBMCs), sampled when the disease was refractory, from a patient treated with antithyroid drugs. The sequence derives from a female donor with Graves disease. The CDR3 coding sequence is TGTGCCAGCAGTGAGGCCGGGGAGGACTATGGCTACACCTTC. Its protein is CASSEAGEDYGYTF.